This T cell receptor (beta chain) derives from a study of neurological immune-mediated disorders. Findings of the study overall: When the repertoires were grouped phylogenetically, those of 18 of the 34 multiple sclerosis patients came together in a single cluster of related CDR3 sequences, which points to a possible repertoire-level signature. CDR3 amino acid sequences of expanded clones were not shared across subjects, a result suggesting private repertoires in all groups. There was no clinical or MRI feature that showed an association with the multiple sclerosis repertoire cluster.

This CDR3 contains 14 residues. Looked up from germline, CDR1 is DFQATT and CDR2 is SNEGSKA (reference sequence). The junction had 5 bases not matched to a gene; V was cut back by 3 bases and J by 9 bases. The team produced cDNA through 5'RACE using 10-nucleotide random UMIs. TCRdb independently ran MiXCR on the 5' RACE reads; one entry per CDR3 protein. The sample carries around 70,000 distinct CDR3 sequences, roughly 3% recorded once. This clonotype was seen repeatedly, ten times or more. Its antigen is unknown. The rearrangement uses TRBV20-1 and TRBJ1-6; 10 positions agree with TRBD1. The specimen sequenced was PBMCs. The receptor's source is a woman between 45 and 65 years old with multiple sclerosis. The CDR3 sequence is CSARTGGGFSPLHF. The CDR3 nucleotides read TGCAGTGCTAGGACAGGGGGCGGATTTTCACCCCTCCACTTT.